Presented here are 28 T cell receptor beta chains from one specimen sequenced in a study of CD8 T cells in ankylosing spondylitis. TCRdb ran MiXCR on the 5' RACE reads and lists one entry per CDR3 protein. The sample holds about 140,000 distinct CDR3 sequences; under 35% are singletons and the top ten take 6%. The material sequenced was synovial fluid, either unsorted or a sorted T cell fraction (not recorded which). These receptors were obtained from a male donor with ankylosing spondylitis.

J is TRBJ1-1 and V is TRBV11-3; possible D gene TRBD1, 6 bases. Trimming pared 1 base from V and 0 bases from J, leaving 9 bases between. Germline CDR1 is SGHNT and CDR2 is YENEEA. The CDR3 length is 15 residues. The CDR3 region has the DNA TGTGCCAGCAGCTTAGGGACAGCCGTGAACACTGAAGCTTTCTTT. Translation gives CASSLGTAVNTEAFF.

There are a few counts of this clonotype. This chain uses TRBV20-1 with TRBJ2-5; 14 bases map to TRBD2. The V segment lost 6 bases and the J segment 3 bases; nucleotides outside the gene matches: 3. CDR1 and CDR2 (germline): DFQATT, SNEGSKA (reference sequence). The CDR3 covers 14 residues. The CDR3 is CSARTSGGKETQYF. The CDR3 coding sequence is TGCAGTGCAAGGACTAGCGGGGGGAAAGAGACCCAGTACTTC.

This chain joins TRBV5-1 and TRBJ2-5; 10 bases are a match to TRBD2. Germline-derived CDR1 and CDR2 are SGHRS and YFSETQ. The CDR3 has 15 amino acids. J was trimmed by 3 bases and V by 7 bases; bases with no gene match: 9. In DNA form, the CDR3 reads TGCGCCAGCGGACGGGGGACTAGCGCAGAAGAGACCCAGTACTTC. This gives the protein CASGRGTSAEETQYF.

V is TRBV7-8 and J is TRBJ2-1; 14 bases match TRBD2. The junction had 8 bases not matched to a gene; V was cut back by 4 bases and J by 9 bases. CDR1 and CDR2 from the germline V gene are SGHVS and FQNEAQ. The CDR3 is 16 residues long. The CDR3 region has the DNA TGTGCCAGCAGCTGGAAGGGACTAGCGGGAGTAGGTGAGCAGTTCTTC. Translating it yields CASSWKGLAGVGEQFF.

The CDR3, as DNA: TGTGCCAGCAGTCCCCGGGTTAGCCAAGAGACCCAGTACTTC. This codes for CASSPRVSQETQYF. The chain joins TRBV27 to TRBJ2-5, with unresolved D. Trimming cost V 5 bases and J 1 base, with 11 bases left between them. Germline loops: CDR1 MNHEY, CDR2 SMNVEV (reference sequence). The CDR3 is made up of 14 amino acids.

The chain recombines TRBV7-8 with TRBJ1-5; 7 nucleotides align to TRBD1. The CDR3 has 16 residues. V lost 1 base, J lost 6 bases, and 9 bases stayed unmatched. The germline V gene encodes CDR1 SGHVS and CDR2 FQNEAQ. CDR3 residues: CASSLVARGLGQPQHF. The CDR3 bases are TGTGCCAGCAGCTTAGTGGCCAGGGGGTTGGGTCAGCCCCAGCATTTT.

The chain recombines TRBV11-2 with TRBJ2-3; 7 positions match TRBD2. The J segment lost 3 bases and the V segment lost 5 bases, leaving 8 bases of the junction unmatched. This CDR3 is built from 15 residues. Germline V lookup: CDR1 SGHAT, CDR2 FQNNGV. The DNA of the CDR3 is TGTGCCAGCAGCCCGCAATCACTAGCGACAGATACGCAGTATTTT. This gives the protein CASSPQSLATDTQYF. The full variable domain, rest sourced from reference TRBV11-2 and TRBJ2-3, is EAGVAQSPRYKIIEKRQSVAFWCNPISGHATLYWYQQILGQGPKLLIQFQNNGVVDDSQLPKDRFSAERLKGVDSTLKIQPAKLEDSAVYLCASSPQSLATDTQYFGPGTRLTVL.

This clonotype turned up a few times. The chain couples TRBV27 to TRBJ1-1; D call uncertain. V lost 4 bases to trimming and J lost 0 bases, with 15 bases between them. Germline CDR1 and CDR2: MNHEY and SMNVEV (reference sequence). The CDR3 runs to 16 residues. The CDR3 is CASSYKLYTMNTEAFF. Written as DNA, the CDR3 is TGTGCCAGCAGTTACAAGCTGTACACTATGAACACTGAAGCTTTCTTT.

The V and J genes are TRBV11-2 and TRBJ2-1; no definite D call. Germline CDR1 reads SGHAT; CDR2 reads FQNNGV. The CDR3 covers 17 residues. V was clipped by 4 bases and J by 8 bases, with 24 bases between them. The CDR3 loop reads CASSSTLRGAWVDEQFF. The DNA of the CDR3 is TGTGCCAGCAGCTCGACCTTGAGAGGTGCCTGGGTCGATGAGCAGTTCTTC.

The chain carries TRBV20-1 and TRBJ2-3; tentatively, D is TRBD2 (5 bases). The CDR3 totals 13 residues. Trimming took off 2 bases at V and 7 bases at J, with 13 bases between the two ends. CDR1 and CDR2 from the germline V gene are DFQATT and SNEGSKA (reference sequence). The CDR3 bases are TGCAGTGCTAGACCCCGGGATTCCCATACGCAGTATTTT. Protein product: CSARPRDSHTQYF.

This rearrangement joins TRBV20-1 to TRBJ1-1; D possibly corresponds to TRBD1 (5 bases). V was pared by 6 bases and J by 5 bases, with 16 bases between. The CDR3 totals 13 residues. Germline CDR1 DFQATT, CDR2 SNEGSKA (reference sequence). CDR3 sequence: CSAHTRDSTEAFF. The CDR3 DNA reads TGCAGTGCCCACACCCGCGACAGTACTGAAGCTTTCTTT.

V gene TRBV7-2 combines with J gene TRBJ2-7; tentatively, D is TRBD1 (5 bases). In germline, CDR1 is SGHTA, CDR2 FQGNSA. Trimming took 5 bases from V and 0 from J, leaving 14 bases between them. The CDR3 consists of 15 residues. The CDR3 DNA sequence: TGTGCCAGCAGCCCCCGCAGGGTGGGCTCCTACGAGCAGTACTTC. This sequence encodes CASSPRRVGSYEQYF.

This clonotype was seen a few times. The chain combines TRBV20-1 with TRBJ1-4; 7 nucleotides align to TRBD1. Germline V gene lookup returns CDR1 DFQATT and CDR2 SNEGSKA (reference sequence). V lost 6 bases and J lost 4; bases outside the gene matches: 5. The CDR3 is made up of 13 amino acids. The CDR3 sequence is CSARDSLNEKLFF. CDR3 DNA sequence: TGCAGTGCGAGGGACAGTCTTAATGAAAAACTGTTTTTT.

In its sample, this clonotype was seen a few times. The chain combines TRBV2 with TRBJ2-7; 8 nucleotides agree with TRBD1. CDR1 is SNHLY, CDR2 FYNNEI, per germline. Trimming took 9 bases from V and 3 from J; bases not matched to a gene: 10. The CDR3 runs to 14 residues. Here the CDR3 reads CASNRDRPDYEQYF. CDR3 coding DNA: TGTGCCAGTAACAGGGACAGGCCCGACTACGAGCAGTACTTC.

This clonotype was observed a few times. The CDR3 DNA is TGTGCCACAACCAACCGGGACTCGGGAAGGGAGTACTTC. It yields the protein CATTNRDSGREYF. The gene calls are TRBV7-9 and TRBJ2-7, with TRBD2 as a possible D gene (6 bases). The ends were cut back, 10 bases at V and 11 bases at J, with 24 bases in the middle. The germline V gene encodes CDR1 SEHNR and CDR2 FQNEAQ (reference sequence). The length of the CDR3 is 13 residues.

V usage is TRBV4-1 and J usage is TRBJ2-1; TRBD2 aligns across 10 bases. This CDR3 contains 17 residues. J was trimmed by 4 bases and V by 0 bases; bases with no gene match: 6. Germline V gene lookup returns CDR1 MGHRA and CDR2 YSYEKL. CDR3 residues: CASSQETGTSAYNEQFF. CDR3 sequence (DNA): TGCGCCAGCAGCCAAGAAACCGGGACTAGCGCGTACAATGAGCAGTTCTTC.

This clonotype was counted ten times or more. The J gene is TRBJ2-2, the V gene TRBV9; a weak D match, TRBD2 (5 bases). Trimming removed 3 bases at V and 6 bases at J, with 15 bases between. Germline CDR1 and CDR2: SGDLS and YYNGEE. CDR3 length equals 15 residues. CDR3 sequence (DNA): TGTGCCAGCAGCGGAGGACTCGGGGATCCCGGGGAGCTGTTTTTT. This encodes CASSGGLGDPGELFF.

The genes are TRBV6-1 and TRBJ1-5, with TRBD1 identical over 9 bases. CDR1 is MNHNS, CDR2 SASEGT, per germline. After removal of 7 bases from V and 6 bases from J, the junction contained 7 bases not matched to a gene. The CDR3 covers 14 residues. The CDR3 DNA is TGTGCCAGCACTCCAACAGGGGGCGGTCAGCCCCAGCATTTT. It is translated as CASTPTGGGQPQHF.

Sample share makes this clonotype medium-sized (0.01 to 0.1%). The chain uses TRBV9 and TRBJ2-3; D is unclear. Trimming removed 3 bases at V and 0 bases at J, with 17 bases between. In germline, CDR1 is SGDLS, CDR2 YYNGEE. This CDR3 is 17 amino acids long. CDR3 sequence reads: CASSALDWLPSTDTQYF. The CDR3 DNA is TGTGCCAGCAGCGCCCTAGATTGGCTACCTAGCACAGATACGCAGTATTTT.

V gene TRBV12-1 combines with J gene TRBJ2-1; the listed D gene, TRBD2, was not tested against the DNA. TRBV12-1 is a pseudogene segment. CDR3 length equals 17 residues. CDR3 sequence (DNA): TGTGCCAGCAGCTTTGACCCACTGCTAGCGACTTACAATGAGCAGTTCTTC. It is translated as CASSFDPLLATYNEQFF.

The table lists this clonotype with a count of one. This sequence joins TRBV5-1 and TRBJ1-1, with D perhaps matching TRBD1 (5 bases). The V end was cut by 0 bases, the J end by 6 bases, with 15 bases between. The germline CDR1 and CDR2 sequences are SGHRS and YFSETQ. The CDR3 covers 15 residues. The CDR3 loop reads CASSLGDGVGAEAFF. CDR3 nucleotides: TGCGCCAGCAGCTTGGGGGACGGGGTTGGCGCTGAAGCTTTCTTT.

V usage is TRBV19 and J usage is TRBJ1-4; D uncertain. CDR3 length: 12 amino acids. Trimming took 5 bases from V and 6 from J, leaving 7 bases between them. CDR1 and CDR2 from the germline V gene are LNHDA and SQIVND (reference sequence). The CDR3 is CASSPRHEKLFF. Written as DNA, the CDR3 is TGTGCCAGTAGTCCCCGTCATGAAAAACTGTTTTTT.

This clonotype appeared a few times. This chain links TRBV29-1 with TRBJ2-1, with TRBD2 matching over 11 bases. J was trimmed by 9 bases and V by 5 bases; bases with no gene match: 12. This CDR3 has 15 amino acids. Germline values: CDR1 SQVTM, CDR2 ANQGSEA. The CDR3 DNA reads as TGCAGCGTTCCGGGACTAGCGGCCCGGCGTAGTGAGCAGTTCTTC. Protein sequence: CSVPGLAARRSEQFF.

In the case of this clonotype: Just one base apart from a much larger clone, this may be a read error. The genes are TRBV7-8 and TRBJ2-7; 7 nucleotides line up with TRBD1. This CDR3 region has 14 residues. Germline CDR1 is SGHVS and CDR2 is FQNEAQ. V was clipped by 4 bases and J by 1 base; unmatched bases: 4. CDR3 nucleotide sequence: TGTGCCAGCAGCTCGCAGACAGGGTCCTACGAGCAGTACTTC. Translated: CASSSQTGSYEQYF. The full variable domain, rest sourced from reference TRBV7-8 and TRBJ2-7, is GAGVSQSPRYKVAKRGQDVALRCDPISGHVSLFWYQQALGQGPEFLTYFQNEAQLDKSGLPSDRFFAERPEGSVSTLKIQRTQQEDSAVYLCASSSQTGSYEQYFGPGTRLTVT.

The gene calls are TRBV20-1 and TRBJ2-5; 12 bases map to TRBD1. This CDR3 spans 17 amino acids. Unmatched junction bases numbered 7, after V lost 1 base and J lost 1 base. CDR1 DFQATT and CDR2 SNEGSKA come from the germline V gene (reference sequence). CDR3 sequence reads: CSARASGTGGSQETQYF. The CDR3 DNA is TGCAGTGCTAGAGCCTCCGGGACAGGGGGCTCCCAAGAGACCCAGTACTTC.

This clonotype showed up just a few times. J is TRBJ2-5 and V is TRBV4-1; 11 bases align to TRBD2. V dropped 1 base and J dropped 4; count of bases not matched to a gene: 5. CDR3 length equals 16 residues. Germline V gene data show CDR1 as MGHRA and CDR2 as YSYEKL. CDR3 amino acids: CASSQGLAGRGETQYF. As DNA, the CDR3 is TGCGCCAGCAGCCAAGGACTAGCGGGGAGGGGAGAGACCCAGTACTTC.

Concerning this clonotype: This clone may be a read error of a much larger clone one base away. CDR3 residues: CASSLTGGGAGRSYSEQFF. CDR3 bases: TGTGCCAGCAGCTTAACGGGTGGGGGGGCCGGACGGTCCTACAGTGAGCAGTTCTTC. The rearrangement joins TRBV7-3 to TRBJ2-1; a possible D gene is TRBD2 (7 bases). Germline CDR1 reads SGHTA; CDR2 reads FQGTGA. This CDR3 is 19 amino acids long.

This clonotype occurred many times. The chain joins TRBV14 to TRBJ2-5; weak D call: TRBD1 (6 bases). Germline values: CDR1 SGHDN, CDR2 FVKESK. Trimming removed 4 bases from V and 4 bases from J, with 16 bases in between. CDR3 length: 15 residues. CDR3 protein: CASSLQGLWIETQYF. CDR3 nucleotide sequence: TGTGCCAGCAGCCTACAGGGTTTGTGGATAGAGACCCAGTACTTC.